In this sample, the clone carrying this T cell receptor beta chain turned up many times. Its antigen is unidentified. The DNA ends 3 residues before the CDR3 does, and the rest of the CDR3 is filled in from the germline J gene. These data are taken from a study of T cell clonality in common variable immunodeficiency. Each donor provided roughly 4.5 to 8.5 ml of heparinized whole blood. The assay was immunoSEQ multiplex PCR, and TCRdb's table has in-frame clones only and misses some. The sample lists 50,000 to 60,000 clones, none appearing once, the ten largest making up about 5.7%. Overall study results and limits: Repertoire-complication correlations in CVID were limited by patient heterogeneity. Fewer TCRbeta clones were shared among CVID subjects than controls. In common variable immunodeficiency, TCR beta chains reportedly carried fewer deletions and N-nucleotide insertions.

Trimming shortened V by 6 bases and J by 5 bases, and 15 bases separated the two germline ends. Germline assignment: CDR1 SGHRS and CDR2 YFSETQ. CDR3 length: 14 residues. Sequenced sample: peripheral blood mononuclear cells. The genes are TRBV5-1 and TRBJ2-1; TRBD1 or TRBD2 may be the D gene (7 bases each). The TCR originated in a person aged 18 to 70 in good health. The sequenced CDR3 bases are TGCGCCAGCACTGTGGGAGGGGGCCACAATGAG. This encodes CASTVGGGHNE. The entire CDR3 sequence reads CASTVGGGHNEQFF. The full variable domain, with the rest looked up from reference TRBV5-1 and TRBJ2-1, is KAGVTQTPRYLIKTRGQQVTLSCSPISGHRSVSWYQQTPGQGLQFLFEYFSETQRNKGNFPGRFSGRQFSNSRSEMNVSTLELGDSALYLCASTVGGGHNEQFFGPGTRLTVL.